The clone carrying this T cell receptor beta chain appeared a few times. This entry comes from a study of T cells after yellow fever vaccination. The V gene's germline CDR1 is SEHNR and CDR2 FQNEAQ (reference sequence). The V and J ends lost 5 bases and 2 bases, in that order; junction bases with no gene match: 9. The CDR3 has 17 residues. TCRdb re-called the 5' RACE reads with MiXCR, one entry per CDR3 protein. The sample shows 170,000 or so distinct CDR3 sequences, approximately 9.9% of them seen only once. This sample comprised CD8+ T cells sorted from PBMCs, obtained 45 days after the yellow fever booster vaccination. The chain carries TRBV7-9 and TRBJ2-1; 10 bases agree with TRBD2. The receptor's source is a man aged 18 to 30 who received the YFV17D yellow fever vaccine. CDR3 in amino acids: CASSGGLARATYNEQFF. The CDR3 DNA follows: TGTGCCAGCAGCGGGGGACTAGCGAGGGCCACCTACAATGAGCAGTTCTTC.